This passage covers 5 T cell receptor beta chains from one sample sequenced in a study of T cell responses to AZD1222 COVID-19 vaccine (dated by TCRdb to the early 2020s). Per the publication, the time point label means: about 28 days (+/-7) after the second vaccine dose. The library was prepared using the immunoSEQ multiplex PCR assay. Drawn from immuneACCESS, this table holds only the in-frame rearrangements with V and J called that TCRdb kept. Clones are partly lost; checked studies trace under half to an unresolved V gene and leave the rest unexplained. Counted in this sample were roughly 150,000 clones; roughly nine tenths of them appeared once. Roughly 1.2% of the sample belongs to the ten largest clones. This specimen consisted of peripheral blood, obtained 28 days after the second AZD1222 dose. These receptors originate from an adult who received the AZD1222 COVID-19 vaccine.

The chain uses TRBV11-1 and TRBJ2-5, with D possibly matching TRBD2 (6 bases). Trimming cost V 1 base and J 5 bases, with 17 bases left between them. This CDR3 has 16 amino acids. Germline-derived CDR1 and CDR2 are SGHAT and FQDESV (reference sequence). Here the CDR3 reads CASSLEEGRHRETQYF. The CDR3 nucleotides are TGTGCCAGCAGCTTAGAGGAGGGGCGGCACCGGGAGACCCAGTACTTC. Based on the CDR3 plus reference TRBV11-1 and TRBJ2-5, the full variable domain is EAEVAQSPRYKITEKSQAVAFWCDPISGHATLYWYRQILGQGPELLVQFQDESVVDDSQLPKDRFSAERLKGVDSTLKIQPAELGDSAMYLCASSLEEGRHRETQYFGPGTRLLVL.

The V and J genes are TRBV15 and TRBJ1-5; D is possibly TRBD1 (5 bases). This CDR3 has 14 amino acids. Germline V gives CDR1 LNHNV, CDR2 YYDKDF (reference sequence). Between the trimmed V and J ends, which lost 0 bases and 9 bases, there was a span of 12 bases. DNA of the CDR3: TGTGCCACCAGCAGAGATGGGGGGATCTCGCCCCAGCATTTT. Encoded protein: CATSRDGGISPQHF.

The CDR3 here is CASSEAALSGGGGYTF. The DNA of the CDR3 is TGTGCCAGCAGTGAAGCGGCTTTATCAGGGGGCGGTGGCTACACCTTC. This rearrangement joins TRBV6-1 to TRBJ1-2; 8 bases map to TRBD1. CDR1 is MNHNS and CDR2 is SASEGT in the germline V gene. The length of the CDR3 is 16 residues. V gave up 0 bases and J gave up 7 bases; unmatched junction bases: 10.

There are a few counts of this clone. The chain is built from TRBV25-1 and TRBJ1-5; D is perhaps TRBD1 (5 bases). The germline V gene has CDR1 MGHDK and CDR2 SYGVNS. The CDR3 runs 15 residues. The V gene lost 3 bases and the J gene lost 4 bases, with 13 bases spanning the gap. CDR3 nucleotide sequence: TGTGCCAGCAGTGACAGGGTGGGGGAGAATCAGCCCCAGCATTTT. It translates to CASSDRVGENQPQHF.

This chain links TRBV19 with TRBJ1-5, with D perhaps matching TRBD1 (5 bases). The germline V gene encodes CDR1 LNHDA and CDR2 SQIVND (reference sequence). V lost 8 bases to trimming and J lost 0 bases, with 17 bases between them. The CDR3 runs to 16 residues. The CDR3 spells CASGGSTGYSNQPQHF. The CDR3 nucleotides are TGTGCCAGTGGGGGATCCACAGGTTATAGCAATCAGCCCCAGCATTTT.